The clone carrying this T cell receptor (beta chain) was picked up a small number of times. The antigen remains unidentified. The sample is drawn from a study of beta chain features in type 1 diabetes. General observations from the study: There was a moderate but significant shortening of TCRB CDR3s in all four CD4+ subsets of Type 1 diabetes patients.

Populations obtained by sorting all exceeded 98% purity. CDR3 size: 15 residues. J gave up 8 bases and V 0 bases, and 9 bases lay outside the gene matches. Per the germline V gene, CDR1 is SGHRS and CDR2 is YFSETQ. All of the isolated RNA was reverse transcribed, so expressed TCRB transcripts were sequenced. The protocol was immunoSEQ multiplex PCR, while the TCRdb copy is restricted to in-frame clones and leaves out a portion. The sample comprises roughly 230,000 clones, approximately 11% of which are singletons, and roughly 0.017% rests with the top ten. Specimen: naive CD4+ T cells from blood. J is TRBJ1-2 and V is TRBV5-1, with 8 bases fitting TRBD1. The clonotype comes from a man aged 30 to 39 with type 1 diabetes. The DNA of the CDR3 is TGCGCCAGCAGCTTGGACCCAGGGGGCGCGGGAGGCTACACCTTC. Encoded protein: CASSLDPGGAGGYTF.